This T cell receptor beta chain was recovered during a study of CD8 T cells in ankylosing spondylitis (dated by TCRdb to the late 2010s). In the study overall: To find TCR variants linked to disease, the study profiled T cell receptor beta repertoires in ankylosing spondylitis patients and healthy donors. The full study cohort was made up of 25 ankylosing spondylitis patients and 95 to 130 healthy donors. Peripheral blood samples were taken, and synovial fluid was additionally collected from ankylosing spondylitis patients.

On the study overall, not on this receptor specifically: The disease-linked clones showed a CD8+ phenotype and occurred at relatively low frequencies in peripheral blood. Some motif variants were previously reported in synovial fluid and blood of reactive arthritis patients, suggesting common disease-initiation mechanisms. Significant enrichment of the disease-linked clones was reported in matched synovial fluid samples from ankylosing spondylitis patients. Blood from ankylosing spondylitis patients appeared to be characterized by a TCR beta motif composed of 7 to 9 highly homologous amino acid variants.

Sequencing took place on an Illumina HiSeq 2500. TCR beta libraries were prepared by quantitative 5'-RACE with molecular barcodes. As for the authors' bioinformatics: Disease-linked TCR variants were identified with a new computational method built on a probabilistic model of VDJ rearrangement. TCRdb trimmed the raw reads at Q25, called clones with MiXCR and kept productive beta chains. Rows are combined by CDR3 protein, so each entry shows the most common genes and DNA. TCRdb, rather than the study authors, made the V and J calls. The sample yields some 400,000 distinct CDR3 sequences; about a fifth were counted once. The ten largest account for around 16% of the sample. Trimming accounts for 4 bases at V and 9 bases at J, while the number of junction bases matched to no gene is 6. Measured from the cysteine to the phenylalanine, the CDR3 is 15 residues long. Only the CDR3 DNA stays, 45 bases, in frame from base 1. The germline V gene encodes CDR1 SGHDN and CDR2 FVKESK.

Regarding this clonotype: Its antigen remains unidentified. Base qualities are missing; no much larger clone stands one base away.

The receptor was derived from a male donor with ankylosing spondylitis. The sequencing sample was made of blood, either unsorted or a sorted T cell fraction (not recorded which). Recombination linked TRBV14 to TRBJ2-1; TRBD2 aligns with 13 central bases. The CDR3 protein sequence reads: CASSRGLAGASEQFF. At the DNA level, the sequence is TGTGCCAGCAGCCGAGGACTAGCGGGAGCTAGTGAGCAGTTCTTC. Here the CDR3 is joined to the reference TRBV14 and TRBJ2-1 genes, and the full variable domain is: EAGVTQFPSHSVIEKGQTVTLRCDPISGHDNLYWYRRVMGKEIKFLLHFVKESKQDESGMPNNRFLAERTGGTYSTLKVQPAELEDSGVYFCASSRGLAGASEQFFGPGTRLTVL.